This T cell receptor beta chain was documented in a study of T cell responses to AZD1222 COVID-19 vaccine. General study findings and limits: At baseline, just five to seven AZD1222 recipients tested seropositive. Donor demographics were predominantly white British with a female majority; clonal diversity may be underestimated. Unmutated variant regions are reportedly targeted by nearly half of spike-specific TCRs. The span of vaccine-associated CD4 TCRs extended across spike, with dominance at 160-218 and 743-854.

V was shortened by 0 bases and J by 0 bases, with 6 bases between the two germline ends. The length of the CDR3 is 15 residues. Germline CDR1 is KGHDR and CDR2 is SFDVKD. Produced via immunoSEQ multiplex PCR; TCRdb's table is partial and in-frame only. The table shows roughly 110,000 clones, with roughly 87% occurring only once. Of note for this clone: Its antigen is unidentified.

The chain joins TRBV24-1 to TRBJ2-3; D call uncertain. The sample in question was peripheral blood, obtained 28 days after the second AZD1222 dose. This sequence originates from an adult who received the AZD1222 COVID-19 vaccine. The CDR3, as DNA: TGTGCCACCAGTGATTTGGGAGCTAGCACAGATACGCAGTATTTT. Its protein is CATSDLGASTDTQYF.